The 6 T cell receptor beta chains listed next were all sequenced from one sample in a study of lymphopenia after photon versus proton radiotherapy. Libraries were prepared by immunoSEQ multiplex PCR; TCRdb keeps only in-frame clonotypes and omits some of them. The data contain about 14,000 clones, over 75% of them seen just once; the ten biggest clones take up 27%. The source material was peripheral blood, sampled from a patient treated with photon-based radiotherapy. These receptors came from a middle-aged man with gastric cancer.

Comments on this clone: The sample contains more than one DNA sequence encoding this CDR3. The V call is TRBV10-1, the J call TRBJ2-2, with D unresolved. Germline loops: CDR1 WNHNN, CDR2 SYGVQD (reference sequence). This CDR3 has 14 residues. The V end lost 0 bases, the J end lost 0 bases, and 2 bases lay between the germline ends. DNA of the CDR3: TGCGCCAGCAGTGAGTCGGCGAACACCGGGGAGCTGTTTTTT. This encodes CASSESANTGELFF.

The chain couples TRBV19 to TRBJ2-2; TRBD2 aligns across 16 bases. CDR1 and CDR2 (germline): LNHDA, SQIVND (reference sequence). The CDR3 has 21 residues. V shed 8 bases, J shed 3 bases, and the junction held 18 bases outside the gene matches. The CDR3 spells CASSDPRNAGLAGGDTGELFF. CDR3 nucleotides: TGTGCCAGTTCGGACCCAAGAAACGCGGGACTAGCGGGGGGGGACACCGGGGAGCTGTTTTTT.

This clone appeared once. The V and J genes are TRBV2 and TRBJ2-5; D call uncertain. The CDR3 runs to 12 residues. V was trimmed by 3 bases and J by 5 bases, leaving 7 bases between them. From germline, CDR1 is SNHLY and CDR2 FYNNEI. CDR3 sequence reads: CASSESWETQYF. As DNA, the CDR3 is TGTGCCAGCAGTGAGTCGTGGGAGACCCAGTACTTC.

The V call is TRBV6-1, the J call TRBJ2-1; TRBD1 matches at 7 bases. The CDR3 contains 13 residues. Germline assignment: CDR1 MNHNS and CDR2 SASEGT. V lost 6 bases and J lost 4; bases outside the gene matches: 3. CDR3 amino acids: CASRGGGYNEQFF. The CDR3 coding sequence is TGTGCCAGCAGAGGGGGCGGATACAATGAGCAGTTCTTC.

The chain carries TRBV5-4 and TRBJ2-5, with D hard to call. V gave up 0 bases and J gave up 2 bases, with 8 bases separating them. The length of the CDR3 is 14 residues. CDR1 is SGHNT, CDR2 YYREEE, per germline (reference sequence). The CDR3 bases are TGTGCCAGCAGCTTGGGCGCGGATCAAGAGACCCAGTACTTC. This sequence encodes CASSLGADQETQYF.

V is TRBV4-1 and J is TRBJ2-1; D is unclear. The V gene lost 0 bases and the J gene lost 0 bases, with 9 bases spanning the gap. The germline gives CDR1 MGHRA, CDR2 YSYEKL. The CDR3 sequence is 16 residues long. CDR3: CASSQESTSSYNEQFF. The CDR3 region has the DNA TGCGCCAGCAGCCAAGAAAGCACTTCCTCCTACAATGAGCAGTTCTTC.